A selection of T cell receptor beta chains follows, all from one sample in a study of long-term antiretroviral therapy in people with HIV. Assay used: immunoSEQ multiplex PCR; TCRdb lists only in-frame clones, some missing. The sample lists tens of thousands of clones; roughly four fifths were seen once. The sequencing here drew on unsorted PBMCs, taken 1 year after starting antiretroviral therapy. The receptor set was obtained from a man aged 18 to 35 with HIV. Both conserved end residues are part of each CDR3. D genes are given only for firm matches. Clone size, where shown, is once, few, many, or a class for clones that have expanded.

d_call	v_call	j_call	clone_size	cdr3_length	cdr3_nt	cdr3_aa
-	TRBV28	TRBJ2-7	-	16	TGTGCCAGCAGTTCTTTTAGGGAGGCTTCCCAGCACGAGCAGTACTTC	CASSSFREASQHEQYF
-	TRBV5-1	TRBJ1-5	-	14	TGCGCCAGCAGCTTGGTTGGCGGTCCGGGGCCCCAGCATTTT	CASSLVGGPGPQHF
-	TRBV4-3	TRBJ2-1	-	14	TGCGCCAGCAGCCAAGATCCCCCTCTCGGCGAGCAGTTCTTC	CASSQDPPLGEQFF
TRBD1	TRBV9	TRBJ1-4	-	15	TGTGCCAGCAGCAACTCAGGGGGAAAAGATGAAAAACTGTTTTTT	CASSNSGGKDEKLFF
-	TRBV27	TRBJ1-2	few	15	TGTGCCAGCAGTCCGACACCAACTCCCAACTATGGCTACACCTTC	CASSPTPTPNYGYTF
TRBD1	TRBV5-1	TRBJ2-2	once	16	TGCGCCAGCAGCTTGGGAAGGACAGGGGGTCACGGGGAGCTGTTTTTT	CASSLGRTGGHGELFF
-	TRBV7-2	TRBJ1-3	-	17	TGTGCCAGCAGCTTAGAGTCGGCCAGTAAGGCTGGAAACACCATATATTTT	CASSLESASKAGNTIYF
-	TRBV4-2	TRBJ2-7	-	14	TGTGCCAGCAGCCAAGATGTGGGGGCCAACGAGCAGTACTTC	CASSQDVGANEQYF
TRBD2	TRBV27	TRBJ2-7	-	14	TGTGCCAGCAGTTTCCGGGAGGTCTCCTACGAGCAGTACTTC	CASSFREVSYEQYF
-	TRBV5-6	TRBJ1-5	-	15	TGTGCCAGCAGCCTGACAGGAGGGGAAAATCAGCCCCAGCATTTT	CASSLTGGENQPQHF
-	TRBV4-1	TRBJ1-2	-	16	TGCGCCAGCAGCCAAGATCTGTACGGGGGGCTGGATGGCTACACCTTC	CASSQDLYGGLDGYTF
TRBD1	TRBV18	TRBJ2-7	few	13	TGTGCCAGCTCAACGACAGGGACCCACGAGCAGTACTTC	CASSTTGTHEQYF
TRBD2	TRBV4-1	TRBJ2-1	-	18	TGCGCCAGCAGCCAAGATATAGCGGGAGGGCCCAAATACAATGAGCAGTTCTTC	CASSQDIAGGPKYNEQFF
TRBD2	TRBV27	TRBJ2-1	-	19	TGTGCCAGCAGTTCCCTCTTTTTAGGACTAGCGGGAGGAGACAATGAGCAGTTCTTC	CASSSLFLGLAGGDNEQFF
-	TRBV11-3	TRBJ2-3	-	14	TGTGCCAGCAGCCCTGGTGGGAGATCAGATACGCAGTATTTT	CASSPGGRSDTQYF
-	TRBV4-3	TRBJ2-2	-	16	TGCGCCAGCAGCCAAGATCGACGACTAACGACCGGGGAGCTGTTTTTT	CASSQDRRLTTGELFF
-	TRBV27	TRBJ2-4	-	13	TGTGCCAGCAGTTACGGGGGCAAAAACATTCAGTACTTC	CASSYGGKNIQYF
-	TRBV2	TRBJ1-4	-	14	TGTGCCAGCAGCCTAGGGAACAGTAATGAAAAACTGTTTTTT	CASSLGNSNEKLFF
TRBD1	TRBV9	TRBJ2-2	-	17	TGTGCCAGCAGCGTAGGGCAAGGACAGGAGAACACCGGGGAGCTGTTTTTT	CASSVGQGQENTGELFF
-	TRBV5-1	TRBJ2-2	-	13	TGCGCCAGCAGCTTGGAGGGGACCGGGGAGCTGTTTTTT	CASSLEGTGELFF
-	TRBV19	TRBJ1-1	-	14	TGTGCCAGCGACTTCGGACCGCCTGGGGCTGAAGCTTTCTTT	CASDFGPPGAEAFF
TRBD1	TRBV25-1	TRBJ2-7	-	13	TGTGCCAGCAGTCTCGGACAGGGTTACGAGCAGTACTTC	CASSLGQGYEQYF
-	TRBV25-1	TRBJ1-1	-	14	TGTGCCAGCAGTGAAACAGGGTGGAACACTGAAGCTTTCTTT	CASSETGWNTEAFF
-	TRBV7-8	TRBJ1-6	-	17	TGTGCCAGCAGCTTAATCGGGCCTAGCTCCTATAATTCACCCCTCCACTTT	CASSLIGPSSYNSPLHF
-	TRBV7-8	TRBJ1-2	-	15	TGTGCCAGCAGCCCAGCCTGGGGGGGCAGTGATAGCTACACCTTC	CASSPAWGGSDSYTF
-	TRBV10-3	TRBJ2-7	once	13	TGTGCCATCAAGGGCGGGGACGCCTACGAGCAGTACTTC	CAIKGGDAYEQYF
TRBD1	TRBV5-4	TRBJ1-1	-	17	TGTGCCAGCAGCGCCGGGGACAGCCAATTTAGGGACACTGAAGCTTTCTTT	CASSAGDSQFRDTEAFF
-	TRBV5-8	TRBJ2-1	-	16	TGTGCCAGCAGCCCGAAACAGGCATACTCCTACAATGAGCAGTTCTTC	CASSPKQAYSYNEQFF
-	TRBV19	TRBJ1-1	-	15	TGTGCCACCGACCCGATTTCCGGAGGGGCAGCTGAAGCTTTCTTT	CATDPISGGAAEAFF
-	TRBV29-1	TRBJ2-1	-	14	TGCAGCGTTTATACAGGGATGGGGTACAATGAGCAGTTCTTC	CSVYTGMGYNEQFF
-	TRBV9	TRBJ1-1	-	16	TGTGCCAGCAGCGTCACGATGGGTACGGGGAACACTGAAGCTTTCTTT	CASSVTMGTGNTEAFF
-	TRBV6-6	TRBJ2-7	-	13	TGTGCCAGCAGTTACCTATCCGCGTACGAGCAGTACTTC	CASSYLSAYEQYF
-	TRBV6-5	TRBJ1-1	-	14	TGTGCCAGCACCCTTTCGAGGGGTGGGACTGAAGCTTTCTTT	CASTLSRGGTEAFF
-	TRBV27	TRBJ1-5	-	16	TGTGCCAGCAGTTTATCGACCCAGGGTTCCAATCAGCCCCAGCATTTT	CASSLSTQGSNQPQHF
-	TRBV21-1	TRBJ2-7	-	14	TGTGCCAGCAGTGGGACAGTAAGCTCCTACGAGCAGTACTTC	CASSGTVSSYEQYF
-	TRBV7-9	TRBJ2-4	-	16	TGTGCCAGCAGCCTTACAGGCTACCTCCAAGAAAACATTCAGTACTTC	CASSLTGYLQENIQYF
TRBD1	TRBV5-1	TRBJ1-1	-	14	TGCGCCAGCAGCTTTGAGGGGGCTGGGACTGAAGCTTTCTTT	CASSFEGAGTEAFF
-	TRBV18	TRBJ1-5	-	12	TGTGCCAGCTCACCAGGGGATCAGCCCCAGCATTTT	CASSPGDQPQHF
-	TRBV5-6	TRBJ2-7	-	15	TGTGCCAGCAGCTTGGCAGGGGAGTCCTCCTACGAGCAGTACTTC	CASSLAGESSYEQYF
-	TRBV6-5	TRBJ1-2	-	14	TGTGCCAGCAGTTACTCGGAAACTAACTATGGCTACACCTTC	CASSYSETNYGYTF
-	TRBV7-9	TRBJ2-1	-	11	TGTGCCAGCAGCCTTGGGAATGAGCAGTTCTTC	CASSLGNEQFF
-	TRBV27	TRBJ1-2	-	15	TGTGCCAGCAAACGGGGGGCCAGCCTTAACTATGGCTACACCTTC	CASKRGASLNYGYTF
TRBD2	TRBV7-6	TRBJ2-5	-	13	TGTGCCAGCAGCGCAGCGGGAGTGGAGACCCAGTACTTC	CASSAAGVETQYF
TRBD1	TRBV2	TRBJ2-7	-	18	TGTGCCAGCAGTGAAGAGGGGGAAACTCGGACAGGGGGCGGAGAGCAGTACTTC	CASSEEGETRTGGGEQYF
TRBD1	TRBV6-5	TRBJ1-2	-	16	TGTGCCAGCAGTTGGGGACAGGGCACTATCCTCTATGGCTACACCTTC	CASSWGQGTILYGYTF
TRBD1	TRBV5-1	TRBJ1-1	-	16	TGCGCCAGCAGCTTGGGGCCCCGACAGGGATGGGATGAAGCTTTCTTT	CASSLGPRQGWDEAFF
-	TRBV5-6	TRBJ2-4	-	15	TGTGCCAGCCAAGTGCTCTCCTGGACCAAAAACATTCAGTACTTC	CASQVLSWTKNIQYF
TRBD1	TRBV2	TRBJ1-2	-	14	TGTGCCAGCCAAGGACAGGGAATGGGCTATGGCTACACCTTC	CASQGQGMGYGYTF
-	TRBV9	TRBJ2-5	-	15	TGTGCCAGCAGCCCAAGGGGGGGCTTGGCGGAGACCCAGTACTTC	CASSPRGGLAETQYF
TRBD2	TRBV12-5	TRBJ2-1	-	13	TGTGCTAGTGGACTAGCGGGAGTATATGAGCAGTTCTTC	CASGLAGVYEQFF
TRBD1	TRBV4-2	TRBJ1-1	-	15	TGTGCCAGCAGCCAAGGACAGGGGAGGAACACTGAAGCTTTCTTT	CASSQGQGRNTEAFF
-	TRBV10-3	TRBJ2-1	-	16	TGTGCCATCAGTGAGTGGCAGCAGAGCTCCTACAATGAGCAGTTCTTC	CAISEWQQSSYNEQFF
-	TRBV18	TRBJ1-2	once	16	TGTGCCAGCTCATCCCCTTCCCCGGGGAGGGTCTATGGCTACACCTTC	CASSSPSPGRVYGYTF
-	TRBV5-1	TRBJ1-1	-	16	TGCGCCAGCAGCTTGGGAACCCGTATTATGAACACTGAAGCTTTCTTT	CASSLGTRIMNTEAFF
TRBD2	TRBV2	TRBJ2-7	-	13	TGTGCCAGTCGAAGACTAGCGTCCAACGAGCAGTACTTC	CASRRLASNEQYF
-	TRBV19	TRBJ1-5	few	13	TGTGCCAGTAGTATGGGGGGCGGCCAGCCCCAGCATTTT	CASSMGGGQPQHF
-	TRBV5-5	TRBJ2-7	-	14	TGTGCCAGCAGCTTGGTAACCGCTACTTACGAGCAGTACTTC	CASSLVTATYEQYF
-	TRBV6-1	TRBJ1-1	-	10	TGTGCCAGCAGTGAAGAAATGTTGTTCTTT	CASSEEMLFF
-	TRBV15	TRBJ2-7	once	12	TGTGCCACCAGTCTTGGAGGTCCCGAGCAGTACTTC	CATSLGGPEQYF